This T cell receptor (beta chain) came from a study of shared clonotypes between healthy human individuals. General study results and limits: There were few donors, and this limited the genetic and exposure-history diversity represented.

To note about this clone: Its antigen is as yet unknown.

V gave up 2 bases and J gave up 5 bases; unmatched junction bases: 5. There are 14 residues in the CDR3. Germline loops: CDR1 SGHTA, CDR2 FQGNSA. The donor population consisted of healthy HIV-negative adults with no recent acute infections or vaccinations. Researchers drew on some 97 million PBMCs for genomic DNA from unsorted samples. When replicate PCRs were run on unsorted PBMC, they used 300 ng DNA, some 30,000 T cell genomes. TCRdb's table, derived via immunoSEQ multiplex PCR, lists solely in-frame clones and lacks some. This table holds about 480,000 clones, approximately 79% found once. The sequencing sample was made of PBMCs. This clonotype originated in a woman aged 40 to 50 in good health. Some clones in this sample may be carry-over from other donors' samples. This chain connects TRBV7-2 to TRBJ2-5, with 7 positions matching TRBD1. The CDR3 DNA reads TGTGCCAGCAGCTTATACAGGGGATTTGAGACCCAGTACTTC. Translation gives CASSLYRGFETQYF.